Below are 10 T cell receptor beta chains sequenced from a single sample in a study of cytotoxic CD8 clonotypes in ibrutinib-treated CLL. Profiled with immunoSEQ multiplex PCR; TCRdb holds only in-frame clones, not every one. The sample consists of 20,000 to 25,000 clones, more than 65% of them appearing once. The sample consisted of PBMCs, taken after 12 months of ibrutinib treatment. Source of these receptors: a human donor with chronic lymphocytic leukemia.

The chain combines TRBV6-5 with TRBJ1-1; 8 positions agree with TRBD1. The CDR3 totals 15 residues. Losses at the gene ends were 6 bases for V and 0 bases for J; bases not matched to a gene: 6. Per germline, CDR1 MNHEY and CDR2 SVGAGI. CDR3 sequence (DNA): TGTGCCAGCAGCGACAGGGGTGGAATGAACACTGAAGCTTTCTTT. Amino acids: CASSDRGGMNTEAFF.

The sample holds a few counts of this clone. The CDR3 reads CASSRTGWDDGYTF. The CDR3 nucleotides are TGCGCCAGCAGCCGGACAGGGTGGGACGATGGCTACACCTTC. The gene calls are TRBV4-1 and TRBJ1-2, with 8 bases aligning to TRBD1. Germline V lookup: CDR1 MGHRA, CDR2 YSYEKL. The ends lost 4 bases at V and 6 bases at J; junction bases unmatched: 7. The CDR3 is 14 amino acids.

This clone was recorded at least ten times. This chain uses TRBV9 with TRBJ2-7; D is uncertain. Trimming pared 4 bases from V and 0 bases from J, leaving 14 bases between. This CDR3 is built from 15 residues. Per germline, CDR1 SGDLS and CDR2 YYNGEE. The CDR3 coding sequence is TGTGCCAGCAGCCCTAGAGACGCCAGCTCCTACGAGCAGTACTTC. It encodes CASSPRDASSYEQYF.

The chain is built from TRBV7-6 and TRBJ2-5; D is undetermined. CDR1 is SGHVS and CDR2 is FNYEAQ in the germline V gene. V shed 4 bases and J shed 5 bases, with 11 bases lying between them. The CDR3 has 13 residues. In DNA form, the CDR3 reads TGTGCCAGCAGCTCCGCCGGATATGAGACCCAGTACTTC. Amino acids: CASSSAGYETQYF.

The chain has TRBV15 and TRBJ2-2, with TRBD1 matching over 7 bases. The CDR3 loop spans 17 amino acids. The J segment lost 8 bases and the V segment lost 1 base, leaving 13 bases of the junction unmatched. Per germline, CDR1 LNHNV and CDR2 YYDKDF (reference sequence). CDR3 DNA sequence: TGTGCCACCAGCAGAGGGATTTCGACAGGGTTTGTGGGGGAGCTGTTTTTT. Protein: CATSRGISTGFVGELFF.

This rearrangement joins TRBV30 to TRBJ1-5; possible D gene TRBD1, 5 bases. Germline V gene data show CDR1 as GTSNPN and CDR2 as SVGIG (reference sequence). The CDR3 extends over 14 amino acids. V dropped 5 bases and J dropped 0 bases, with 11 bases sitting between them. CDR3 residues: CAWSTGISNQPQHF. CDR3 nucleotides: TGTGCCTGGTCTACAGGTATTAGCAATCAGCCCCAGCATTTT.

This clone was recorded a few times. The chain joins TRBV7-9 to TRBJ2-3; 14 bases agree with TRBD2. The CDR3 extends over 18 amino acids. V was pared by 5 bases and J by 5 bases, with 12 bases of the junction left unmatched. From germline, CDR1 is SEHNR and CDR2 FQNEAQ (reference sequence). This CDR3 reads CASSPTARGLAGEDTQYF. The CDR3 region has the DNA TGTGCCAGCAGCCCAACGGCCCGGGGACTAGCGGGGGAAGATACGCAGTATTTT.

This clone was picked up one time. The chain is built from TRBV7-8 and TRBJ2-1; D unclear. CDR3 length: 16 amino acids. Trimming took 5 bases from V and 4 from J, leaving 18 bases between them. The germline V gene encodes CDR1 SGHVS and CDR2 FQNEAQ. The CDR3 reads CASSSRRNDPYNEQFF. CDR3 in DNA: TGTGCCAGCAGCAGCCGAAGAAACGACCCTTACAATGAGCAGTTCTTC.

This clone was recorded once. CDR3 sequence reads: CASSKAKHRPYEQYF. CDR3 nucleotide sequence: TGTGCCAGCAGCAAAGCGAAGCACAGACCCTACGAGCAGTACTTC. The rearrangement links TRBV21-1 to TRBJ2-7; the table gives TRBD1 as D, unverified against the DNA. TRBV21-1 is classified as a pseudogene. The CDR3 length is 15 residues.

This clone was recorded only once. The chain is built from TRBV7-2 and TRBJ2-3; D is perhaps TRBD1 or TRBD2 (5 bases each). Germline CDR1 and CDR2: SGHTA and FQGNSA. Trimming cost V 0 bases and J 3 bases, with 10 bases left between them. The CDR3 is made up of 15 amino acids. For the CDR3, the DNA is TGTGCCAGCAGCTTAGCGGGGGTGAAAACAGATACGCAGTATTTT. Its protein is CASSLAGVKTDTQYF. Complete variable domain (other parts from reference TRBV7-2 and TRBJ2-3): GAGVSQSPSNKVTEKGKDVELRCDPISGHTALYWYRQSLGQGLEFLIYFQGNSAPDKSGLPSDRFSAERTGGSVSTLTIQRTQQEDSAVYLCASSLAGVKTDTQYFGPGTRLTVL.